This record covers a single T cell receptor beta chain. The data were obtained in a study of blood T cell repertoires in COVID-19. As handled by the study authors: Amplifying reference gene primers gave estimates of nucleated cell counts. Assay used: immunoSEQ multiplex PCR; TCRdb lists only in-frame clones, some missing. That table is the source of V, J and clone size, and D and trimming were worked out from the DNA. The table includes 130,000 to 150,000 clones, 88% detected once. V lost 7 bases and J 5 bases, leaving 21 bases between the germline ends. This CDR3 comprises 16 residues. In germline, CDR1 is LNHDA, CDR2 SQIVND (reference sequence).

The TCR comes from a woman between 50 and 59 years old with acute or convalescent COVID-19. Sequenced material: peripheral blood. The V gene is TRBV19, the J gene TRBJ1-5; the D is unclear. The CDR3 reads CASNYRTGLNHQPQHF. The CDR3 coding sequence is TGTGCCAGTAACTACCGAACCGGACTTAATCATCAGCCCCAGCATTTT.